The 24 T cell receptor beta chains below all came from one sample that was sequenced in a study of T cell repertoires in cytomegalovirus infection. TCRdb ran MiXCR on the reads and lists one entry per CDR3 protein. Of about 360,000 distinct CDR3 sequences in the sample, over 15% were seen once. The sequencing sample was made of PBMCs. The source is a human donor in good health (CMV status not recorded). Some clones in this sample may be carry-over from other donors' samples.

This CDR3 reads CSVVQGLRNTEAFF. The CDR3 DNA sequence: TGCAGCGTTGTACAGGGATTGAGGAACACTGAAGCTTTCTTT. The chain employs TRBV29-1 and TRBJ1-1; D may be TRBD1 (6 bases). Germline V gives CDR1 SQVTM, CDR2 ANQGSEA. V lost 4 bases and J 1 base, leaving 13 bases between the germline ends. CDR3 length: 14 amino acids.

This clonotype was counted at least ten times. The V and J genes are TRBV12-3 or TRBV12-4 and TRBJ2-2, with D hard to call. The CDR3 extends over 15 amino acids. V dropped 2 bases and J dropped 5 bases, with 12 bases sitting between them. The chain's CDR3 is CASSLNSPRTGELFF. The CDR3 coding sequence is TGTGCCAGCAGTTTAAACAGCCCGAGGACCGGGGAGCTGTTTTTT.

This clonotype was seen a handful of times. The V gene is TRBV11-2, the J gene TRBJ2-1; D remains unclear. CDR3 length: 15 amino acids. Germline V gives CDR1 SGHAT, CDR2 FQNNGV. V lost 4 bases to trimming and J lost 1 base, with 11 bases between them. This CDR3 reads CASSSIKGSYNEQFF. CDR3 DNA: TGTGCCAGCAGCTCCATTAAAGGATCCTACAATGAGCAGTTCTTC.

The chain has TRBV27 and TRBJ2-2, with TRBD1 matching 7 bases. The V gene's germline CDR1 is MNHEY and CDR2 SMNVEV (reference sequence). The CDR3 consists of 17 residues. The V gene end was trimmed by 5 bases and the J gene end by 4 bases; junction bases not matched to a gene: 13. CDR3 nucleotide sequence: TGTGCCAGCAGTCCAAGACAGGGTTACTATGGCACCGGGGAGCTGTTTTTT. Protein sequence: CASSPRQGYYGTGELFF.

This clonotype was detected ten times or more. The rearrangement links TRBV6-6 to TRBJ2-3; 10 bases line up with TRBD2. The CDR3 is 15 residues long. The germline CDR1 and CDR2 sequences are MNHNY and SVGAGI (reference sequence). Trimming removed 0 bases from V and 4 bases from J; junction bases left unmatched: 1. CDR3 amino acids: CASSYSAGGADTQYF. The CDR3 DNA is TGTGCCAGCAGTTACTCAGCGGGAGGGGCAGATACGCAGTATTTT.

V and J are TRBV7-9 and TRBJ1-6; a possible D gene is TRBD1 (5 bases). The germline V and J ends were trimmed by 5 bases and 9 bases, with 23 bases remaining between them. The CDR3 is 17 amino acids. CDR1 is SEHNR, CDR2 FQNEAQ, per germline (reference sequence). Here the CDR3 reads CASSHPPAARGGSPLHF. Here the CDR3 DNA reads TGTGCCAGCAGCCATCCTCCAGCGGCGAGGGGAGGTTCACCCCTCCACTTT. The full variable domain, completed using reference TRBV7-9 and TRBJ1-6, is DTGVSQNPRHKITKRGQNVTFRCDPISEHNRLYWYRQTLGQGPEFLTYFQNEAQLEKSRLLSDRFSAERPKGSFSTLEIQRTEQGDSAMYLCASSHPPAARGGSPLHFGNGTRLTVT.

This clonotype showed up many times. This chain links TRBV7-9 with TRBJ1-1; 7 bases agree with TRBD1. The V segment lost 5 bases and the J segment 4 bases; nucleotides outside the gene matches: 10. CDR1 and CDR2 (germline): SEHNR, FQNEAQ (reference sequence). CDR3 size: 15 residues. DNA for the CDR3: TGTGCCAGCAGCCTCCTATCAGGGGGAGGCACTGAAGCTTTCTTT. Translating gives CASSLLSGGGTEAFF.

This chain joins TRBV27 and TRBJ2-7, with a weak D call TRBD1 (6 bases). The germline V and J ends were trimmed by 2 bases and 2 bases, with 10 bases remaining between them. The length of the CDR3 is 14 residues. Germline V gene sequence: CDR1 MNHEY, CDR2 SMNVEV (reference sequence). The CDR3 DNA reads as TGTGCCAGCAGTTTAGGCAGGGGAGCCTACGAGCAGTACTTC. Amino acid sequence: CASSLGRGAYEQYF.

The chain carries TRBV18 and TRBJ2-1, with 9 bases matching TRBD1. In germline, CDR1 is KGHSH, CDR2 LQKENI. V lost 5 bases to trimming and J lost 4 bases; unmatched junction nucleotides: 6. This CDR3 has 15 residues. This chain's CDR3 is CASSTGTGPYNEQFF. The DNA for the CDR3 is TGTGCCAGCTCAACCGGGACAGGGCCATACAATGAGCAGTTCTTC. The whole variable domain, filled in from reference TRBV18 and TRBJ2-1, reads NAGVMQNPRHLVRRRGQEARLRCSPMKGHSHVYWYRQLPEEGLKFMVYLQKENIIDESGMPKERFSAEFPKEGPSILRIQQVVRGDSAAYFCASSTGTGPYNEQFFGPGTRLTVL.

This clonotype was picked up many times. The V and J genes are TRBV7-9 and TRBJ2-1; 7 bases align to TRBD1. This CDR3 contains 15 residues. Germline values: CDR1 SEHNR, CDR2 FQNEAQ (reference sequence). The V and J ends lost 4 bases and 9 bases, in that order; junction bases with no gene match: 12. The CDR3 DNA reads TGTGCCAGCAGCTACCTATTACAGGGGAGTCTTGAGCAGTTCTTC. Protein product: CASSYLLQGSLEQFF.

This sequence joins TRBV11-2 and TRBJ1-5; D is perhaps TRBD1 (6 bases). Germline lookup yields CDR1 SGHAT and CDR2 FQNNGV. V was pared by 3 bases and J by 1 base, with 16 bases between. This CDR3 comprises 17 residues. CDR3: CASSFGAGTMSNQPQHF. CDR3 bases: TGTGCCAGCAGCTTCGGTGCCGGGACAATGAGCAATCAGCCCCAGCATTTT.

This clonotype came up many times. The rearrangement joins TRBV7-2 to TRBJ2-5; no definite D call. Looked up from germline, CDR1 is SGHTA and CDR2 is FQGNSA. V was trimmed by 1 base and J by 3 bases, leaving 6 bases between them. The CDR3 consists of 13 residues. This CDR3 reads CASSLVLKETQYF. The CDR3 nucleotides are TGTGCCAGCAGCTTAGTGCTAAAAGAGACCCAGTACTTC.

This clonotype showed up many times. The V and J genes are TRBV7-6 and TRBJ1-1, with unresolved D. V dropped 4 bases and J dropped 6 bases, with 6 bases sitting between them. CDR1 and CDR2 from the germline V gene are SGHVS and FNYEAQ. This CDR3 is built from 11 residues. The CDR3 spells CASSSISEAFF. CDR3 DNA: TGTGCCAGCAGCTCAATATCTGAAGCTTTCTTT.

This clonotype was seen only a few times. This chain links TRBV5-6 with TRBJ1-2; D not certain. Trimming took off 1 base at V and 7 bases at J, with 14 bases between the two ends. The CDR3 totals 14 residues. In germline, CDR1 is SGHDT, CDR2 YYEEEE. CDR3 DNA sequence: TGTGCCAGCAGCTTGTGGTATTCTGGGCGTGGCTACACCTTC. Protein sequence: CASSLWYSGRGYTF.

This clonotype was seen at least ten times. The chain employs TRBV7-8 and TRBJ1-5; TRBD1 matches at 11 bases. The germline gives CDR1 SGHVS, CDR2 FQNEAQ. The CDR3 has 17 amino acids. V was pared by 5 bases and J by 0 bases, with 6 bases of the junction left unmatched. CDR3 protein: CASSRDRGTFSNQPQHF. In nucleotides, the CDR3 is TGTGCCAGCAGCCGGGACAGGGGGACCTTTAGCAATCAGCCCCAGCATTTT.

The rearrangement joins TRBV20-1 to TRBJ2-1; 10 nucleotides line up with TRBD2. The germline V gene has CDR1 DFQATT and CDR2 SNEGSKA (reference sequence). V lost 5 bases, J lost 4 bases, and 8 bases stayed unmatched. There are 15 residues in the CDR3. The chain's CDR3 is CSAPPSGGRYNEQFF. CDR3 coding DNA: TGCAGTGCTCCCCCTAGCGGGGGTCGATACAATGAGCAGTTCTTC.

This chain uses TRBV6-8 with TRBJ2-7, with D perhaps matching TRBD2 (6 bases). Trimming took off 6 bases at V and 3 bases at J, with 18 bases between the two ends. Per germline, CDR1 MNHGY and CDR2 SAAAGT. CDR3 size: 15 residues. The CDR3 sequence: CASSLHVGGDYEQYF. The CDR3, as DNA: TGTGCCAGCAGCCTACACGTCGGCGGGGACTACGAGCAGTACTTC.

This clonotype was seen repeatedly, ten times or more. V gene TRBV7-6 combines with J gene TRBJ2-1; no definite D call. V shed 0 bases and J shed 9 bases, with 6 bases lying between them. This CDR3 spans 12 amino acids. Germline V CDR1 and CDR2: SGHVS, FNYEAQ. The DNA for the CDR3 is TGTGCCAGCAGCTTAGCAGGCGGTGAGCAGTTCTTC. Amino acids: CASSLAGGEQFF.

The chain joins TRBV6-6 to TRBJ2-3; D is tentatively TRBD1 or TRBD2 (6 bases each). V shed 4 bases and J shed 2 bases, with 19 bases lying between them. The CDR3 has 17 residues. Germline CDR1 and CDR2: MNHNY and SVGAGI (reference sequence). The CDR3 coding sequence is TGTGCCAGCAGTTCCCGGGGGCTAGGGACATTCACAGATACGCAGTATTTT. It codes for CASSSRGLGTFTDTQYF.

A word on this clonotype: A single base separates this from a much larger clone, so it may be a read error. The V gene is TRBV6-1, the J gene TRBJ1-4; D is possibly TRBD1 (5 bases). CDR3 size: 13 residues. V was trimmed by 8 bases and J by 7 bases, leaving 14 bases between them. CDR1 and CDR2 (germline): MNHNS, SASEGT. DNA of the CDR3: TGTGCCAGCGCTGATGGGGCAAGTGAAAAACTGTTTTTT. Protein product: CASADGASEKLFF.

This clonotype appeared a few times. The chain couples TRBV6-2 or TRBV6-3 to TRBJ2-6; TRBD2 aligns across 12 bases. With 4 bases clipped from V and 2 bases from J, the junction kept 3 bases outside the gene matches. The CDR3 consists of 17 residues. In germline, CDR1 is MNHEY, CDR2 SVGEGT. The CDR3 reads CASSSRLAGAGANVLTF. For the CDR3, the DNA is TGTGCCAGCAGTTCACGACTAGCGGGGGCTGGGGCCAACGTCCTGACTTTC.

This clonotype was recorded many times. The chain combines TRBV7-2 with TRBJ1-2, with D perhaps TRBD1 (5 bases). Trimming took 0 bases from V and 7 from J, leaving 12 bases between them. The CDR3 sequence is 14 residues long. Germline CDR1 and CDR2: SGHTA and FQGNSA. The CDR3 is CASSLAAQGGGYTF. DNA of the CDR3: TGTGCCAGCAGCTTAGCGGCTCAGGGAGGTGGCTACACCTTC.

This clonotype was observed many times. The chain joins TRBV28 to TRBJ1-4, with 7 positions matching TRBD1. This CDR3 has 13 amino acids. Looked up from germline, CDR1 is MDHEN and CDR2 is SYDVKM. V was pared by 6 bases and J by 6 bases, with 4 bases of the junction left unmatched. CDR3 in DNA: TGTGCCAGCAGAAGGACAGGAGATGAAAAACTGTTTTTT. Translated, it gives CASRRTGDEKLFF.

CDR3 DNA sequence: TGTGCCAGCAGGAACCGACAGCTCCGGGATACGCAGTATTTT. Amino acid sequence: CASRNRQLRDTQYF. The genes are TRBV6-2 or TRBV6-3 and TRBJ2-3; perhaps TRBD1 as D (5 bases). Trimming removed 6 bases from V and 6 bases from J, with 16 bases in between. Germline V gene lookup returns CDR1 MNHEY and CDR2 SVGEGT. The CDR3 is made up of 14 amino acids.